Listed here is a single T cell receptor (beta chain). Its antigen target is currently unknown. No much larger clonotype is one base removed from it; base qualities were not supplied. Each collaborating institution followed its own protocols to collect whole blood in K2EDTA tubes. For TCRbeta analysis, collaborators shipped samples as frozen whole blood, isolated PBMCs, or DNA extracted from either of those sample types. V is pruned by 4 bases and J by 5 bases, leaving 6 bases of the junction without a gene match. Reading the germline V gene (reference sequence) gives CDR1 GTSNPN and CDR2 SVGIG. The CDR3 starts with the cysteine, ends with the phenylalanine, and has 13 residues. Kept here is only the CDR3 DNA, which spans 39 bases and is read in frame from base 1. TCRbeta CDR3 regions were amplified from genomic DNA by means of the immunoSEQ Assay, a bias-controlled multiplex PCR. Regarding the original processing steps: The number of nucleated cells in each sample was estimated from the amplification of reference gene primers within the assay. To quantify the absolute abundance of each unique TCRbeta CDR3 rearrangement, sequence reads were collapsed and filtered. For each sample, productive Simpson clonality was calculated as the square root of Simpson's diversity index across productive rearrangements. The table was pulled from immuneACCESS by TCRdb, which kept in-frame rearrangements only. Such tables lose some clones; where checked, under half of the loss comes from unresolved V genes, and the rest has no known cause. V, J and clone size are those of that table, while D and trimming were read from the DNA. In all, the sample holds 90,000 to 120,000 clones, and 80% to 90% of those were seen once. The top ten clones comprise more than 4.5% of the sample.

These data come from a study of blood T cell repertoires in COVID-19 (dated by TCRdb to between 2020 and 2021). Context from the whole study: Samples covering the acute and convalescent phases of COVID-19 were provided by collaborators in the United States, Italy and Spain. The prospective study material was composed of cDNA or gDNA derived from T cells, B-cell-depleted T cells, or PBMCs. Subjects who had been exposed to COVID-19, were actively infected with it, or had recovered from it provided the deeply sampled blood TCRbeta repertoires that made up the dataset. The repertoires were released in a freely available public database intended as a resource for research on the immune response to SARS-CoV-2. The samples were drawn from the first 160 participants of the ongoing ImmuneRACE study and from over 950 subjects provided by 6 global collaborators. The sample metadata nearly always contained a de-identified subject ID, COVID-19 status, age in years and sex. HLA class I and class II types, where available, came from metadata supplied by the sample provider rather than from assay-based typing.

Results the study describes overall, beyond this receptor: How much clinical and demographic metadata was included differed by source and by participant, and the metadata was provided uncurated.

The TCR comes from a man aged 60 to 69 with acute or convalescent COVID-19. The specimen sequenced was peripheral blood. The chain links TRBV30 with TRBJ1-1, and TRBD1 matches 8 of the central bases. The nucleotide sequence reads TGTGCCTGGATGCCAGGGGGCTGGACTGAAGCTTTCTTT. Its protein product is CAWMPGGWTEAFF.